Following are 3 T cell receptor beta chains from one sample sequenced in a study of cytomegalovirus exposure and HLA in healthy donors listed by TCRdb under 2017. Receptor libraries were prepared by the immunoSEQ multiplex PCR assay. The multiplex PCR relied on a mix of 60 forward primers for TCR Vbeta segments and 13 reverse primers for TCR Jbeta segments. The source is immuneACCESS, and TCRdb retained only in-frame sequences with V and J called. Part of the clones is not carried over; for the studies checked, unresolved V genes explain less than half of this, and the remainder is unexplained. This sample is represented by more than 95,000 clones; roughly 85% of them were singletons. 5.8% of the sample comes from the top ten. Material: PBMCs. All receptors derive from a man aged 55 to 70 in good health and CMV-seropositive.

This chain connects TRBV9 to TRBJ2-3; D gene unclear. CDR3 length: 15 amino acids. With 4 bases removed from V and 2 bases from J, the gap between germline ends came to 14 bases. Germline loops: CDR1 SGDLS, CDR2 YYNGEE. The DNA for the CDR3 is TGTGCCAGCAGCCCCCAACCAGAACCCACAGATACGCAGTATTTT. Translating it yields CASSPQPEPTDTQYF.

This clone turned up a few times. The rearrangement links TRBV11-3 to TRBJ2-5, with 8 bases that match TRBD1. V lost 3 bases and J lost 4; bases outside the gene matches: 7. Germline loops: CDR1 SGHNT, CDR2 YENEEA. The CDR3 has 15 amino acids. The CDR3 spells CASSFGQGKVETQYF. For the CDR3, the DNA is TGTGCCAGCAGCTTCGGACAGGGAAAAGTAGAGACCCAGTACTTC.

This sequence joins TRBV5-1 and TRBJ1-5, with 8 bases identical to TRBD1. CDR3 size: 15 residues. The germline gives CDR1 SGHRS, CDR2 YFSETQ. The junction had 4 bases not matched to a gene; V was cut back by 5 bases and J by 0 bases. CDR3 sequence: CASSPTGDSNQPQHF. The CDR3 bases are TGCGCCAGCAGTCCGACAGGGGATAGCAATCAGCCCCAGCATTTT.